This T cell receptor (beta chain) was recovered during a study of T cell repertoires in cytomegalovirus infection. Looked up from germline, CDR1 is LGHNA and CDR2 is YSLEER. Losses at the gene ends were 3 bases for V and 3 bases for J; bases not matched to a gene: 3. This CDR3 is 16 amino acids long. A note on this clonotype: Its antigen remains unknown.

In TCRdb, the reads were re-called with MiXCR into one record per CDR3 protein. Among about 51,000 distinct CDR3 sequences listed, 20% to 25% were seen once. The chain links TRBV4-3 to TRBJ2-7; 15 bases fit TRBD2. This TCR came from a human donor in good health (CMV status not recorded). Some clones in this sample may be carry-over from other donors' samples. The sequenced sample was CD8+ T cells from cultured PBMCs, obtained from culture after CMV antigen stimulation. The CDR3, as DNA: TGCGCCAGCAGCCAGGGACTAGCGGGAGGTAGCTACGAGCAGTACTTC. As protein: CASSQGLAGGSYEQYF.